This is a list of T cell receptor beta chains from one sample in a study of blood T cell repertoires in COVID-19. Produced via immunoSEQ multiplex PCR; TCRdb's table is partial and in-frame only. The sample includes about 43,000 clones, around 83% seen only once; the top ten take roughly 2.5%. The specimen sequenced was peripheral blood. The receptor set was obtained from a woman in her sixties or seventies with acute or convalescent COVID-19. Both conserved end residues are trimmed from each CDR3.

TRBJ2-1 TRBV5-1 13 ASSLSLAGVNEQF
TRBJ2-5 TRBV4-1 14 ASSLSGGLLMETQY
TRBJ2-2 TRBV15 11 ATGLARTGKLF
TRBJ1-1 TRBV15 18 ATSRPRYRQRANQNTEAF
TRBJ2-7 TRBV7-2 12 ASSLAGGRYEQY
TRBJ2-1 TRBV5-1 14 ASSLVIAGAYNEQF
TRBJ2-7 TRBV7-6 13 ASSLNARFWYEQY
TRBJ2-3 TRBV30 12 AWRTSGGGYTQY
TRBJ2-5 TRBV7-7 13 ASSFGGGAQETQY
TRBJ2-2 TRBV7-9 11 ASWPGGTGELF
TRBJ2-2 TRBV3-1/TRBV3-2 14 ASSQEKLANTGELF
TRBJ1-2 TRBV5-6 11 ASSLGGLNGYT
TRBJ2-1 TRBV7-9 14 ASSSLPLSSYNEQF
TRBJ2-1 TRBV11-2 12 ASSLTAGGNEQF
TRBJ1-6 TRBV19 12 ASSGGVENSPLH
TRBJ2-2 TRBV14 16 ASSHARTGGWGTGELF
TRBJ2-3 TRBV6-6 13 ASSYLRLASDTQY
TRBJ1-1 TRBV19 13 ASSITGAANTEAF
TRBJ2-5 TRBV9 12 ASSPPGTSETQY
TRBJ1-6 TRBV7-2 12 ASSLDLRVHGLH
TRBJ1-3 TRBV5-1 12 ASSSGSGGNTIY
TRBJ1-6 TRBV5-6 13 ASEVAGGHNSPLH
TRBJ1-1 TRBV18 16 ASSPPLFTEPLNTEAF
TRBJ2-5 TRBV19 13 ASSSDRDRQETQY
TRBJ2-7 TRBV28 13 ASIDQAGDSYEQY
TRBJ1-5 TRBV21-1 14 ASSKRGDSGNQPQH
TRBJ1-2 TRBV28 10 ASTGQDWGYT
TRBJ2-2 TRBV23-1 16 ASSQLAGGIKNTGELF
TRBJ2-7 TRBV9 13 ASSYGWSAGYEQY
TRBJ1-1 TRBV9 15 ASSVAAVTPGETEAF
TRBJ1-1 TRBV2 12 ASSVEGAPIKAF
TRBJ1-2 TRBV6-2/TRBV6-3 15 ASSPTGGMLEHYGYT
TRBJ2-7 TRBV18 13 ASSPGTGGGYEQY
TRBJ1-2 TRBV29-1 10 SVERGNYGYT
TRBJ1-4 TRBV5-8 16 ASSFTGVSNRLGEKLF
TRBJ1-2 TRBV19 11 ASTWGEGGGYT
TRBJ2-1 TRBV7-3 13 ASSLTGTRSNEQF
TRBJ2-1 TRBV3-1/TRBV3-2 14 ASSQDKLAGYNEQF
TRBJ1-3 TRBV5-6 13 ASSLIVSSGNTIY
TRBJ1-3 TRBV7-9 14 ASSSTTALTGNTIY
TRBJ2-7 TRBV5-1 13 ASSIAGTGAYEQY
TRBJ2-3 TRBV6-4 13 ASSEGGGATDTQY
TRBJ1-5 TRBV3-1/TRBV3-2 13 ASSQGAGRNQPQH
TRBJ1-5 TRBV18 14 ASSPADRGSGQPQH